This T cell receptor (beta chain) was sequenced for a study of blood T cell repertoires in COVID-19. Original processing notes: The assay estimated nucleated cells by amplifying reference gene primers. TCRdb keeps only in-frame clones here, not all; method: immunoSEQ multiplex PCR. V, J and clone size reflect that table, while D and trimming were determined from the DNA. The sample gives tens of thousands of clones, more than 80% of which show up once; roughly 15% is in the top ten. CDR1 is LGHDT and CDR2 is YNNKEL in the germline V gene (reference sequence). The V end was cut by 1 base, the J end by 4 bases, with 8 bases between. This CDR3 has 13 residues. This clone was detected only once.

This TCR was recovered from a man aged 45-60 years with COVID-19, enrolled during active disease. The sequenced material came from peripheral blood. The chain combines TRBV3-1 (or the pseudogene TRBV3-2) with TRBJ2-7; perhaps TRBD1 as D (5 bases). The CDR3 coding sequence is TGTGCCAGCAGCCAAGGGGGCGTTTACGAGCAGTACTTC. It encodes CASSQGGVYEQYF.